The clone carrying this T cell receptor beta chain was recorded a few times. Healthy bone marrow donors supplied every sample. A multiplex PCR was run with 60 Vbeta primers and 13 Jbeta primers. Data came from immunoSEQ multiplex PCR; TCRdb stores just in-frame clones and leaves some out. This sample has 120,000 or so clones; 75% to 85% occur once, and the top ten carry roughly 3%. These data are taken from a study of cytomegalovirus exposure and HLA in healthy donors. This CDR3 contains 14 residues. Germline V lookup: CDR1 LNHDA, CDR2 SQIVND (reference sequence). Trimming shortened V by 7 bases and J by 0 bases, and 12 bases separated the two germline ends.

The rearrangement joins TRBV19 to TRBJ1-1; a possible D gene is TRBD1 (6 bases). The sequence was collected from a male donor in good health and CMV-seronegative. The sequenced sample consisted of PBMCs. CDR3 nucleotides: TGTGCCAGTAAGTCCAGGGGCTTGAACACTGAAGCTTTCTTT. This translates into CASKSRGLNTEAFF.